A single sample is the source of the 19 T cell receptor beta chains below, sequenced in a study of OX40 agonist ivuxolimab in advanced cancers. TCRdb keeps only in-frame clones here, not all; method: immunoSEQ multiplex PCR. The data hold more than 50,000 clones, with approximately 84% observed a single time. Specimen: CD4+ or CD8+ T cells sorted from blood, collected in a trial of the OX40 agonist ivuxolimab. The receptor set was obtained from an adult with an advanced solid tumor such as melanoma, head and neck, liver or kidney cancer.

The rearrangement links TRBV9 to TRBJ2-2, with 7 positions matching TRBD2. The CDR3 covers 14 residues. V trimming: 4 bases; J trimming: 5 bases; junction bases outside the gene matches: 5. The germline CDR1 and CDR2 sequences are SGDLS and YYNGEE. The CDR3 here is CASSPGGNTGELFF. As DNA, the CDR3 is TGTGCCAGCAGCCCCGGGGGGAATACCGGGGAGCTGTTTTTT.

The chain carries TRBV29-1 and TRBJ1-2, with a possible D match to TRBD1 (6 bases). The V and J ends lost 4 bases and 2 bases respectively, with 11 bases between them. The CDR3 spans 13 residues. Looked up from germline, CDR1 is SQVTM and CDR2 is ANQGSEA. The CDR3 reads CSVVTGGNYGYTF. CDR3 DNA: TGCAGCGTTGTTACGGGGGGCAACTATGGCTACACCTTC.

The gene calls are TRBV13 and TRBJ2-5; maybe TRBD2 (6 bases). CDR3 size: 16 residues. Germline CDR1 PRHDT, CDR2 FYEKMQ (reference sequence). Trimming took off 2 bases at V and 1 base at J, with 14 bases between the two ends. CDR3 residues: CASSLRVAGIQETQYF. As DNA, the CDR3 is TGTGCCAGCAGCTTACGGGTGGCGGGGATCCAAGAGACCCAGTACTTC.

In its sample, this clone was seen once. J is TRBJ2-7 and V is TRBV6-6; D may correspond to TRBD1 or TRBD2 (5 bases each). Germline CDR1 MNHNY, CDR2 SVGAGI (reference sequence). V lost 2 bases and J 0 bases, leaving 11 bases between the germline ends. The CDR3 runs 15 residues. The DNA for the CDR3 is TGTGCCAGCAGTTACGAGGGGCCGACCTCCTACGAGCAGTACTTC. This sequence encodes CASSYEGPTSYEQYF.

Comment on this clone: One end of the junction varies from germline; a read error may be responsible. The chain recombines TRBV20-1 with TRBJ2-7, with D uncertain. Germline values: CDR1 DFQATT, CDR2 SNEGSKA (reference sequence). This CDR3 has 9 amino acids. The CDR3 spells CSPPNRNCF. The CDR3 region has the DNA TGCAGTCCCCCAAATAGAAACTGCTTC.

The chain recombines TRBV15 with TRBJ1-3; D is possibly TRBD1 (5 bases). The CDR3 has 17 residues. Looked up from germline, CDR1 is LNHNV and CDR2 is YYDKDF (reference sequence). Trimming cost V 5 bases and J 4 bases, with 21 bases left between them. CDR3 sequence: CATSPRGVGTGGNTIYF. The CDR3 DNA follows: TGTGCCACCAGCCCCCGGGGCGTTGGCACCGGGGGAAACACCATATATTTT.

The chain has TRBV2 and TRBJ2-7; D ambiguous. Germline CDR1 is SNHLY and CDR2 is FYNNEI. With 8 bases removed from V and 5 bases from J, the gap between germline ends came to 10 bases. The CDR3 runs to 11 residues. The CDR3: CASSESNEQYF. CDR3 in DNA: TGTGCCAGCTCTGAGTCTAACGAGCAGTACTTC.

This chain uses TRBV10-3 with TRBJ1-2, with D unclear. V lost 0 bases, J lost 7 bases, and 6 bases lay in between. Germline CDR1 ENHRY, CDR2 SYGVKD. This CDR3 comprises 12 residues. In DNA form, the CDR3 reads TGTGCCATCAGTGAGTCGTCCTTTGGCTACACCTTC. This translates into CAISESSFGYTF.

This chain links TRBV19 with TRBJ1-1; the D is unclear. Germline V gene data show CDR1 as LNHDA and CDR2 as SQIVND (reference sequence). CDR3 size: 13 residues. V lost 6 bases, J lost 1 base, and 9 bases lay in between. CDR3 residues: CASRRPANTEAFF. DNA of the CDR3: TGTGCCAGTAGGAGGCCCGCGAACACTGAAGCTTTCTTT.

This chain joins TRBV19 and TRBJ1-1; D gene unclear. Germline loops: CDR1 LNHDA, CDR2 SQIVND (reference sequence). This CDR3 is built from 15 residues. The V gene lost 3 bases and the J gene lost 4 bases, with 15 bases spanning the gap. In DNA, the CDR3 is TGTGCCAGTAGTATGGCGAGTCCTCTGGGCACTGAAGCTTTCTTT. Translating it yields CASSMASPLGTEAFF.

This chain connects TRBV2 to TRBJ2-5; possible D gene TRBD2, 6 bases. The germline V gene encodes CDR1 SNHLY and CDR2 FYNNEI. Trimming shortened V by 3 bases and J by 5 bases, and 13 bases separated the two germline ends. This CDR3 region has 14 residues. CDR3 sequence: CASSDLGGEETQYF. The CDR3, as DNA: TGTGCCAGCAGTGATCTGGGGGGTGAGGAGACCCAGTACTTC.

The chain links TRBV14 to TRBJ2-7; D may be TRBD1 (6 bases). The CDR3 has 14 amino acids. Germline loops: CDR1 SGHDN, CDR2 FVKESK. V was trimmed by 4 bases and J by 5 bases, leaving 15 bases between them. DNA for the CDR3: TGTGCCAGCAGCCCCGAGGGGGTTCACGACGAGCAGTACTTC. This encodes CASSPEGVHDEQYF. The full variable domain, completed using reference TRBV14 and TRBJ2-7, is EAGVTQFPSHSVIEKGQTVTLRCDPISGHDNLYWYRRVMGKEIKFLLHFVKESKQDESGMPNNRFLAERTGGTYSTLKVQPAELEDSGVYFCASSPEGVHDEQYFGPGTRLTVT.

The chain links TRBV19 to TRBJ2-1; possibly TRBD2 for D (7 bases). CDR3 size: 14 residues. V dropped 2 bases and J dropped 8 bases, with 13 bases sitting between them. CDR1 and CDR2 (germline): LNHDA, SQIVND (reference sequence). In DNA, the CDR3 is TGTGCCAGTAGTATAAGGGGGGGCCGCTATGAGCAGTTCTTC. Amino acid sequence: CASSIRGGRYEQFF.

The chain has TRBV13 and TRBJ1-2; 10 bases are a match to TRBD1. Per germline, CDR1 PRHDT and CDR2 FYEKMQ (reference sequence). With 5 bases clipped from V and 8 bases from J, the junction kept 8 bases outside the gene matches. This CDR3 is 14 amino acids long. The CDR3 here is CASSHLGQGSGYTF. Written as DNA, the CDR3 is TGTGCCAGCAGCCACTTGGGACAGGGGTCCGGCTACACCTTC.

The V and J genes are TRBV6-1 and TRBJ1-6; D remains unclear. Germline CDR1 MNHNS, CDR2 SASEGT. CDR3 length equals 16 residues. The germline V and J ends were trimmed by 2 bases and 0 bases, with 8 bases remaining between them. The CDR3 DNA follows: TGTGCCAGCAGTGAACATGGAACCTCCTATAATTCACCCCTCCACTTT. Its protein product is CASSEHGTSYNSPLHF.

This clone turned up a few times. This chain joins TRBV9 and TRBJ2-7, with TRBD1 matching 10 bases. Germline V lookup: CDR1 SGDLS, CDR2 YYNGEE. Trimming removed 4 bases from V and 6 bases from J; junction bases left unmatched: 10. CDR3 length equals 15 residues. The CDR3 DNA reads as TGTGCCAGCAGCCCTCGACAGGGGGCAAATATCGAGCAGTACTTC. This translates into CASSPRQGANIEQYF. Complete variable domain (other parts from reference TRBV9 and TRBJ2-7): DSGVTQTPKHLITATGQRVTLRCSPRSGDLSVYWYQQSLDQGLQFLIQYYNGEERAKGNILERFSAQQFPDLHSELNLSSLELGDSALYFCASSPRQGANIEQYFGPGTRLTVT.

This clone has just a few counts. The J gene is TRBJ1-5, the V gene TRBV27, with no clear D. CDR3 length equals 12 residues. V dropped 5 bases and J dropped 7 bases, with 9 bases sitting between them. From germline, CDR1 is MNHEY and CDR2 SMNVEV (reference sequence). In nucleotides, the CDR3 is TGTGCCAGCAGTCCAGGAAGCCAGCCCCAGCATTTT. Amino acids: CASSPGSQPQHF.

The chain uses TRBV18 and TRBJ2-1; 9 bases fit TRBD2. V dropped 6 bases and J dropped 0; count of bases not matched to a gene: 6. Germline-derived CDR1 and CDR2 are KGHSH and LQKENI. The CDR3 contains 16 residues. CDR3 amino acids: CASSLTSGSSYNEQFF. CDR3 in DNA: TGTGCCAGCTCCCTGACTAGCGGTAGCTCCTACAATGAGCAGTTCTTC.

The V call is TRBV7-9, the J call TRBJ2-1, with TRBD1 identical over 7 bases. The ends lost 5 bases at V and 2 bases at J; junction bases unmatched: 6. Looked up from germline, CDR1 is SEHNR and CDR2 is FQNEAQ (reference sequence). The CDR3 length is 15 residues. CDR3 residues: CASSPGQSTYNEQFF. The DNA of the CDR3 is TGTGCCAGCAGCCCGGGACAGTCGACCTACAATGAGCAGTTCTTC.